This T cell receptor (beta chain) was retrieved from a study of T-cell memory formation after mild COVID-19. TCRdb re-called the 5' RACE reads through MiXCR, storing one row per CDR3 protein. This table has about 170,000 distinct CDR3 sequences, about an eighth appearing once. This clonotype was counted a few times. The CDR3 is made up of 16 amino acids. After removal of 1 base from V and 6 bases from J, the junction contained 9 bases not matched to a gene. Germline-derived CDR1 and CDR2 are SGDLS and YYNGEE. The chain couples TRBV9 to TRBJ2-3, with 9 nucleotides matching TRBD2. This clonotype was sampled from a man younger than 35 who had mild COVID-19 (a few samples of this study predate the infection). Cell type and time point are not known. Sequencing was performed on PBMCs or a T cell subset sorted from them (not recorded which). Written as DNA, the CDR3 is TGTGCCAGCAGCGTATCTGGCGGGGGGGCCGTGGATACGCAGTATTTT. Amino acid sequence: CASSVSGGGAVDTQYF. The entire variable domain, with the rest obtained from reference TRBV9 and TRBJ2-3, is as follows: DSGVTQTPKHLITATGQRVTLRCSPRSGDLSVYWYQQSLDQGLQFLIQYYNGEERAKGNILERFSAQQFPDLHSELNLSSLELGDSALYFCASSVSGGGAVDTQYFGPGTRLTVL.